This T cell receptor beta chain was observed in a study of long-term antiretroviral therapy in people with HIV. Whole-study results and caveats: Repertoires in HIV (unlike those of controls) had narrower CDR3 length ranges.

For this clone: The target antigen is unknown.

Per donor, a minimum of one pre-ART and a minimum of two post-ART PBMC samples were available. Without exception, participants with HIV were treated in the United States. Run at survey level, the immunoSEQ assay was version v3.0. Method: immunoSEQ multiplex PCR; TCRdb's copy keeps in-frame clones and lacks some. In the table there are tens of thousands of clones, 84% of which are singletons. Trimming pared 4 bases from V and 0 bases from J, leaving 10 bases between. The germline CDR1 and CDR2 sequences are MNHEY and SMNVEV (reference sequence). The CDR3 is made up of 16 amino acids. The chain has TRBV27 and TRBJ1-6; no firm D call. The TCR sequence derives from a man in his fifties with HIV. The sample in question was unsorted PBMCs, obtained 3 years after starting antiretroviral therapy. The CDR3 spells CASSSTLSSYNSPLHF. In nucleotides, the CDR3 is TGTGCCAGCAGTTCTACTTTGAGCTCCTATAATTCACCCCTCCACTTT.